The TCR beta chain under discussion was sequenced for a study of Ad26.COV2.S vaccination and SARS-CoV-2 variants. Germline V gene lookup returns CDR1 SGDLS and CDR2 YYNGEE. This CDR3 spans 18 amino acids. The V and J ends lost 0 bases and 0 bases respectively, with 13 bases between them. Treatment of the sample: about 20 received Ad26.COV2.S at low or high dose, single or two shots; about five received placebo; per-sample allocation not given. The samples date from day 63 after the first vaccine or placebo injection. Boston supplied an adult donor aged 18-55 years. An Ad26 vector carrying the Wuhan-strain SARS-CoV-2 spike served as the vaccine. Using immunoSEQ multiplex PCR, the repertoire was profiled, and TCRdb retains in-frame clones only, with some absent. The sample lists 300,000 to 450,000 clones, 70% to 90% occurring once.

The sequence was collected from a person aged 18-65 years who received the Ad26.COV2.S COVID-19 vaccine or a placebo. Sequences were derived from peripheral blood, sampled in a trial of Ad26.COV2.S vaccine versus placebo. The V gene is TRBV9, the J gene TRBJ2-6; perhaps TRBD2 as D (5 bases). The CDR3 DNA is TGTGCCAGCAGCGTAGGGGTAGCGCAGAGCTCTGGGGCCAACGTCCTGACTTTC. Translated: CASSVGVAQSSGANVLTF.